This T cell receptor (beta chain) came from a study of CD8+ T cells in alopecia areata. Across the study: The study gave treated patients oral tofacitinib at 5 to 10 mg twice daily. It was 6 to 18 months of tofacitinib, and then there were 6 months off drug. Study-level findings and limits: Scalp sample data also include resident alphabeta T cells from normal skin.

Peripheral blood, together with lesional scalp punch biopsies, was collected from alopecia areata patients. This clone occurred once. Its antigen remains unidentified. The authors extracted RNA and reverse transcribed it into cDNA as the sequencing template. Generated by immunoSEQ multiplex PCR, the TCRdb table keeps only in-frame clones and is missing some. This sample has around 140,000 clones; approximately 49% occur once, and the top ten carry over 15%. Deletions cut 0 bases from V and 8 bases from J, with 13 bases between. The CDR3 is made up of 14 amino acids. CDR1 and CDR2 from the germline V gene are MGHRA and YSYEKL.

Material: CD8+ T cells sorted from blood, obtained at week 0. V and J are TRBV4-1 and TRBJ1-2; D uncertain. The TCR comes from a human donor with alopecia areata. The DNA for the CDR3 is TGCGCCAGCAGCCAAGATCGTGGTCTGAGCGGCTACACCTTC. Residues: CASSQDRGLSGYTF.